This is a list of T cell receptor beta chains from one sample in a study of neurological immune-mediated disorders. One entry per CDR3 protein results from TCRdb running MiXCR on the 5' RACE reads. The repertoire holds tens of thousands of distinct CDR3 sequences, with 10% to 13% as singletons. Source material: PBMCs. These receptors were collected from a middle-aged man in good health. Both conserved end residues are trimmed from each CDR3.

TRBV27 ASSWTVGQLLF
TRBV12-3/TRBV12-4 ASRTGGGSTEAF
TRBV2 ASVAQPGLVYGYT
TRBV12-3/TRBV12-4 ASSFGLSTEAF
TRBV29-1 SAPVCQETQY
TRBV20-1 SAGGPKRGEEQF
TRBV7-2 ASSFTGTAAYEQY
TRBV10-3 AIRGLAGDYEQY
TRBV6-5 ASSYSYPSGGDLGDTQY
TRBV6-1 ASTPRQGNSGNTIY
TRBV29-1 SAFIGSSGANVLT
TRBV5-1 ASSFAGIGIDTQY
TRBV5-1 ASSLAWGATEAF
TRBV14 ASSQDVGRATDTQY
TRBV28 ASSRVADSYNEQF
TRBV5-5 ASIPRTAGMGERY